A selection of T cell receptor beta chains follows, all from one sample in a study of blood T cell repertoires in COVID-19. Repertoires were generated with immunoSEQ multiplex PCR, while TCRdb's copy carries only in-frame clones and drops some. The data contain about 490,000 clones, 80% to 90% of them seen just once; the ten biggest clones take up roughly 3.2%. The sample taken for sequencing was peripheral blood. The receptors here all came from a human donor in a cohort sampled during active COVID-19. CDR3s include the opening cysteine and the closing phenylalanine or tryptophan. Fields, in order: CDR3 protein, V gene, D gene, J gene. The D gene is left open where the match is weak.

CASSSNRAGRPNEKLFF TRBV4-2 - TRBJ1-4
CASHYPGGKAFF TRBV19 - TRBJ1-1
CASSPDYGSNEQFF TRBV7-3 - TRBJ2-1
CASSFRRQRFTDTQYF TRBV5-1 - TRBJ2-3
CAWTRGNTIYF TRBV30 - TRBJ1-3
CASSIRQGTVGYGYTF TRBV19 TRBD1 TRBJ1-2
CASSFMTGSYEQYF TRBV5-5 TRBD1 TRBJ2-7
CSASGTSAKYF TRBV20-1 TRBD2 TRBJ2-3
CASSARDRGLFEQFF TRBV11-2 TRBD1 TRBJ2-1
CASSIYGTGSYNEQFF TRBV19 TRBD1 TRBJ2-1
CAWKGRATYEQYF TRBV30 - TRBJ2-7
CASRTGNEQFF TRBV6-6 - TRBJ2-1
CASTEPGNIYEQYF TRBV6-5 - TRBJ2-7
CASKQGWVQETQYF TRBV6-5 TRBD1 TRBJ2-5
CASHLGTGYEQYF TRBV2 TRBD1 TRBJ2-7
CASSLIRGNTGELFF TRBV5-1 - TRBJ2-2
CASSQDSGGVQPQHF TRBV4-2 - TRBJ1-5
CASSLAGGSEQYF TRBV12-3/TRBV12-4 TRBD2 TRBJ2-7
CASSLGLASGGTQHF TRBV7-9 TRBD1 TRBJ1-5
CASSASGAGTAQYF TRBV7-2 TRBD2 TRBJ2-5
CASGEGGTDTQYF TRBV19 TRBD2 TRBJ2-3
CASSPSGRATDTQYF TRBV27 TRBD2 TRBJ2-3
CASSLGQGLPSSYEQYF TRBV28 - TRBJ2-7
CASNSGTGTDTQYF TRBV6-5 TRBD1 TRBJ2-3
CASSGGLAGGRDNEQFF TRBV2 TRBD2 TRBJ2-1
CAWSAHPNTEAFF TRBV30 - TRBJ1-1
CASSVLGKNIQYF TRBV4-2 - TRBJ2-4
CASSSQRGAYNEQFF TRBV5-1 TRBD2 TRBJ2-1
CASSLVGTYTEAFF TRBV5-5 - TRBJ1-1